The rows below give T cell receptor beta chains drawn from one sample of a study of identical twins. TCRdb re-derived calls from the 5' RACE reads in MiXCR, one entry per CDR3 protein. The sample lists more than 250,000 distinct CDR3 sequences; less than 9% were seen once. This same sample was also taken into another study, of yellow fever vaccine responses in identical twins.

Sequenced sample: memory (CD45RO+) T cells sorted from blood. The receptor source for this set is a woman aged 18-29 years in good health. Each CDR3 is given with its conserved first and last residue. A D gene is named only where the DNA matches it firmly. Size is omitted from some rows. Given values are once, few, many or a class for expanded clones.

d_call j_call clone_size v_call cdr3_length cdr3_aa cdr3_nt
TRBD2 TRBJ2-3 few TRBV6-1 17 CASLGRGLGLARDTQYF TGTGCCAGCCTGGGCAGGGGCCTGGGACTAGCGAGGGATACGCAGTATTTT
- TRBJ1-1 many TRBV12-3/TRBV12-4 13 CASSFVGFAEAFF TGTGCCAGCAGTTTTGTCGGGTTCGCTGAAGCTTTCTTT
TRBD1 TRBJ1-1 many TRBV20-1 13 CSAGNRGNTEAFF TGCAGTGCTGGAAACAGGGGGAACACTGAAGCTTTCTTT
- TRBJ2-6 few TRBV2 19 CASSESTQLRLSGANVLTF TGTGCCAGCAGTGAATCGACCCAACTCAGACTCTCTGGAGCCAACGTCCTGACTTTC
- TRBJ2-5 few TRBV28 13 CASSLWGLETQYF TGTGCCAGCAGTCTGTGGGGCTTGGAGACCCAGTACTTC
- TRBJ1-4 - TRBV7-9 14 CASSAPGTGEKLFF TGTGCCAGCAGCGCCCCAGGGACGGGTGAAAAACTGTTTTTT
- TRBJ1-1 - TRBV3-1 11 CASSHRSEAFF TGTGCCAGCAGCCACCGTTCTGAAGCTTTCTTT
- TRBJ2-3 few TRBV10-2 15 CASSPGTSNTDTQYF TGCGCCAGCAGTCCCGGGACTTCGAACACAGATACGCAGTATTTT
TRBD1 TRBJ1-1 - TRBV19 13 CASSFGQDTEAFF TGTGCCAGTAGCTTCGGACAGGACACTGAAGCTTTCTTT
- TRBJ1-1 many TRBV7-9 14 CASTPGRLNTEAFF TGTGCCAGCACCCCGGGGCGGTTGAACACTGAAGCTTTCTTT
- TRBJ1-5 - TRBV7-3 13 CASSLTRGEPQHF TGTGCCAGCAGCTTAACTCGGGGGGAGCCCCAGCATTTT
TRBD2 TRBJ2-7 - TRBV28 15 CASRQGAGPENEQYF TGTGCCAGCAGACAAGGAGCGGGACCGGAAAACGAGCAGTACTTC
TRBD2 TRBJ2-2 - TRBV12-3/TRBV12-4 19 CTCSSMATSGRANTGELFF TGTACCTGCAGTTCCATGGCGACTAGCGGGAGGGCGAACACCGGGGAGCTGTTTTTT
TRBD2 TRBJ2-1 few TRBV20-1 15 CSAKFGTNSYNEQFF TGCAGTGCTAAGTTCGGGACTAACTCCTACAATGAGCAGTTCTTC
TRBD2 TRBJ2-2 many TRBV7-2 16 CASSLEGGGNTGELFF TGTGCCAGCAGCCTAGAAGGCGGGGGGAACACCGGGGAGCTGTTTTTT
- TRBJ1-1 many TRBV29-1 14 CSVAGSKWGTEAFF TGCAGCGTTGCCGGCAGCAAATGGGGCACTGAAGCTTTCTTT
- TRBJ1-1 many TRBV5-5 14 CASSLALKNTEAFF TGTGCCAGCAGCTTGGCCCTCAAGAACACTGAAGCTTTCTTT
- TRBJ2-1 many TRBV10-2 15 CASSEWSTTSNEQFF TGCGCCAGCAGTGAGTGGAGTACCACCTCCAATGAGCAGTTCTTC
TRBD2 TRBJ2-1 few TRBV12-3/TRBV12-4 14 CASSSVRTSNEQFF TGTGCCAGCAGTTCCGTAAGGACTAGCAATGAGCAGTTCTTC
- TRBJ2-5 many TRBV2 14 CASSGRHPQETQYF TGTGCCAGCAGTGGCCGTCATCCACAAGAGACCCAGTACTTC
- TRBJ2-2 - TRBV20-1 13 CSAYGTSTGELFF TGCAGTGCTTACGGGACTTCCACCGGGGAGCTGTTTTTT
TRBD1 TRBJ1-6 few TRBV3-1 14 CASSSGTGMLPLHF TGTGCCAGCAGCTCCGGGACAGGGATGTTACCCCTCCACTTT
- TRBJ1-3 - TRBV5-1 17 CASSLVVLGRTGNTIYF TGCGCCAGCAGCTTGGTAGTTCTGGGTCGGACTGGAAACACCATATATTTT
- TRBJ2-1 few TRBV6-4 14 CASSEGLAYNEQFF TGTGCCAGCAGTGAGGGGTTGGCCTACAATGAGCAGTTCTTC
- TRBJ2-3 many TRBV20-1 12 CSANTVTDTQYF TGCAGTGCGAACACCGTCACAGATACGCAGTATTTT
- TRBJ2-1 - TRBV9 16 CASSVDGAPIYNEQFF TGTGCCAGCAGCGTAGATGGAGCTCCTATTTACAATGAGCAGTTCTTC
TRBD1 TRBJ1-2 - TRBV27 16 CASSRAGQGGGYGYTF TGTGCCAGCAGCCGGGCCGGACAGGGTGGAGGCTATGGCTACACCTTC
TRBD1 TRBJ2-1 many TRBV5-1 15 CASSPGGQHYNEQFF TGCGCCAGCAGCCCAGGGGGCCAACACTACAATGAGCAGTTCTTC
- TRBJ1-1 many TRBV4-1 15 CASSQFYLGGTEAFF TGCGCCAGCAGCCAATTCTATTTAGGTGGCACTGAAGCTTTCTTT
- TRBJ2-5 many TRBV5-1 13 CASSLPGEETQYF TGCGCCAGCAGCTTGCCAGGGGAAGAGACCCAGTACTTC
TRBD2 TRBJ2-5 - TRBV9 16 CASSVGASGSGETQYF TGTGCCAGCAGCGTAGGGGCTAGCGGGAGTGGAGAGACCCAGTACTTC
TRBD2 TRBJ2-5 - TRBV7-6 15 CASSLGAGVSETQYF TGTGCCAGCAGCTTAGGAGCGGGAGTCAGTGAGACCCAGTACTTC
- TRBJ2-3 many TRBV9 14 CASSVAPHTDTQYF TGTGCCAGCAGCGTAGCTCCCCACACAGATACGCAGTATTTT
TRBD2 TRBJ2-3 once TRBV24-1 15 CATSVAGGPGDTQYF TGTGCCACCAGTGTAGCGGGAGGGCCTGGAGATACGCAGTATTTT
TRBD2 TRBJ2-1 few TRBV2 15 CASSEALAGDNEQFF TGTGCCAGCAGTGAAGCGTTAGCGGGAGACAATGAGCAGTTCTTC
- TRBJ1-2 - TRBV10-2 12 CASKQDNYGYTF TGCGCCAGCAAGCAGGACAACTATGGCTACACCTTC
- TRBJ2-5 few TRBV6-1 16 CASSEYWRGSQETQYF TGTGCCAGCAGTGAATATTGGCGAGGGTCCCAAGAGACCCAGTACTTC
- TRBJ2-1 few TRBV2 15 CASRGRPFSYNEQFF TGTGCCAGCAGGGGGAGGCCTTTCTCCTACAATGAGCAGTTCTTC
- TRBJ1-2 many TRBV6-5 12 CASSITGNGYTF TGTGCCAGCAGTATCACAGGGAATGGCTACACCTTC
- TRBJ2-1 few TRBV10-3 13 CAISDILRGEQFF TGTGCCATCAGTGACATCCTTCGGGGTGAGCAGTTCTTC
TRBD1 TRBJ1-1 - TRBV7-2 15 CASSLLTGMGTEAFF TGTGCCAGCAGCTTACTGACAGGGATGGGCACTGAAGCTTTCTTT
- TRBJ1-6 few TRBV12-3/TRBV12-4 15 CASSVRAGTNSPLHF TGTGCCAGCAGCGTTCGGGCCGGGACTAATTCACCCCTCCACTTT
TRBD1 TRBJ2-1 - TRBV7-9 15 CASSRGQGVYNEQFF TGTGCCAGCAGCAGGGGACAGGGGGTCTACAATGAGCAGTTCTTC
- TRBJ2-1 many TRBV9 12 CASSVERSEQFF TGTGCCAGCAGCGTAGAAAGGTCTGAGCAGTTCTTC
TRBD1 TRBJ2-2 - TRBV29-1 14 CSVAGQASTGELFF TGCAGCGTCGCGGGACAGGCCAGCACCGGGGAGCTGTTTTTT
- TRBJ2-7 - TRBV6-1 13 CASSEQGRYEQYF TGTGCCAGCAGTGAACAGGGGAGGTACGAGCAGTACTTC
- TRBJ1-1 many TRBV6-1 13 CASRSRVNTEAFF TGTGCCAGCAGAAGCAGGGTGAACACTGAAGCTTTCTTT
TRBD1 TRBJ2-2 - TRBV3-1 16 CASSQVQGANTGELFF TGTGCCAGCAGCCAAGTACAGGGGGCGAACACCGGGGAGCTGTTTTTT
- TRBJ1-1 many TRBV4-1 15 CASSRYPSWDTEAFF TGCGCCAGCAGCCGATACCCGTCGTGGGACACTGAAGCTTTCTTT
- TRBJ1-1 many TRBV25-1 13 CASSGTELTEAFF TGTGCCAGCAGTGGTACAGAATTGACTGAAGCTTTCTTT
- TRBJ2-7 few TRBV5-1 12 CASSRDGAEQYF TGCGCCAGCAGCCGCGACGGGGCCGAGCAGTACTTC
- TRBJ2-1 many TRBV24-1 14 CATTSGRGYNEQFF TGTGCCACCACCAGCGGCCGGGGCTACAATGAGCAGTTCTTC
TRBD1 TRBJ2-1 - TRBV18 16 CASSPRRGTSYNEQFF TGTGCCAGCTCACCCCGCAGGGGGACCTCCTACAATGAGCAGTTCTTC
TRBD2 TRBJ2-5 - TRBV20-1 14 CSASEAGMQETQYF TGCAGTGCTAGTGAAGCGGGGATGCAAGAGACCCAGTACTTC